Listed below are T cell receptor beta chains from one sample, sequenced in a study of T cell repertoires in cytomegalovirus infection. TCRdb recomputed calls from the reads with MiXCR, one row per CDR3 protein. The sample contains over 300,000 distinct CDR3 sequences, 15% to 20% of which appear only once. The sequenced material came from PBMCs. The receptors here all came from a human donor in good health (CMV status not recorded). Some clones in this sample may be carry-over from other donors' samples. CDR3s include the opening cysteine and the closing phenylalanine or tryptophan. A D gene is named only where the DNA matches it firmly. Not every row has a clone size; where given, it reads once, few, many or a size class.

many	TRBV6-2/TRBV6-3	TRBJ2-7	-	CASSYLVEQYF	TGTGCCAGCAGTTACCTAGTCGAGCAGTACTTC
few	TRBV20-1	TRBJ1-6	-	CSARDPTGGLNSPLHF	TGCAGTGCTAGAGATCCTACAGGAGGCCTAAATTCACCCCTCCACTTT
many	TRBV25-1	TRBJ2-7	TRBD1	CASSALTGFGEQYF	TGTGCCAGCAGTGCGCTGACAGGGTTCGGAGAGCAGTACTTC
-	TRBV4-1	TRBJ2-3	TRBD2	CASSLFLAGGQDTQYF	TGCGCCAGCAGCCTTTTTTTAGCGGGGGGGCAAGATACGCAGTATTTT
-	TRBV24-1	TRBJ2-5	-	CATSDLLQGGETQYF	TGTGCCACCAGTGATTTACTGCAGGGGGGAGAGACCCAGTACTTC
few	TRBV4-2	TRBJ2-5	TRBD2	CASSQETGISGGTQETQYF	TGTGCCAGCAGCCAAGAAACTGGGATAAGCGGGGGAACGCAAGAGACCCAGTACTTC
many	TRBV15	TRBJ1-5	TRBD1	CATCLDRGQPQHF	TGTGCCACCTGCTTGGACAGGGGGCAGCCCCAGCATTTT
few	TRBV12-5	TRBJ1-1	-	CASGLVDSLSEAFF	TGTGCTAGTGGTTTGGTCGACAGTTTATCTGAAGCTTTCTTT
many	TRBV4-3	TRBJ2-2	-	CASSQDSFAGELFF	TGCGCCAGCAGCCAGGACTCCTTCGCCGGGGAGCTGTTTTTT
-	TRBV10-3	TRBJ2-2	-	CAITGSPNTGELFF	TGTGCCATCACAGGGTCTCCGAACACCGGGGAGCTGTTTTTT
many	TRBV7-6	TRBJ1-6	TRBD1	CASSPDRGNNNSPLHF	TGTGCCAGCAGCCCCGACAGGGGTAACAATAATTCACCCCTCCACTTT
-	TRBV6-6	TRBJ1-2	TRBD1	CASRQGGYDYGYTF	TGTGCCAGCAGGCAGGGGGGGTATGACTATGGCTACACCTTC
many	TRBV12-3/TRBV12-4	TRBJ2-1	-	CASSFDVSGTYNEQFF	TGTGCCAGCAGTTTTGACGTGAGCGGAACCTACAATGAGCAGTTCTTC
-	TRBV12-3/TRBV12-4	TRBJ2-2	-	CASTIREGSGELFF	TGTGCCAGCACCATCCGGGAAGGGTCCGGGGAGCTGTTTTTT
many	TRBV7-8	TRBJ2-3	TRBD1	CASSDRGQGTTDTQYF	TGTGCCAGCAGCGACAGGGGACAGGGCACCACAGATACGCAGTATTTT